This TCR beta chain was sequenced during a study of T cell repertoires in cytomegalovirus infection (dated by TCRdb to between 2018 and 2021). With respect to the entire study: Because public TCR beta signatures pointed to carriage of CMV infection together with the matching HLA type, the HLA type of each donor mattered for the analysis.

This clonotype was counted between two and nine times. Its antigen remains undetermined. Within one base of it there is no much larger clone, and no base qualities were kept. V and J are truncated by 5 bases and 2 bases respectively, leaving an intervening sequence of 12 bases. The germline V gene specifies SGHTA as CDR1 and FQGNSA as CDR2. The CDR3 measures 14 amino acids from cysteine to phenylalanine. Only the CDR3 region is kept as DNA, spanning 42 bases read in frame from base 1. Sequencing was carried out with an Illumina HiSeq 1500. TCRdb reprocessed the public reads (quality trimming at Q25 with fastp, clone calling with MiXCR) and kept in-frame beta chains. When rows share a CDR3 protein, they turn into one entry using the most common DNA and genes. A total of a few hundred thousand distinct CDR3 sequences appear in this sample, roughly a sixth of them only once. Together, the top ten hold more than 10% of the sample.

Here is what the overall study found, with its caveats: The ex vivo response was dominated by HLA-C-restricted CMV-specific TCR beta clonotypes, and the single most frequent clonotype in two of eight donors was supplied by these HLA-C-restricted clonotypes. Cumulative frequency of public TCR beta family members discriminated carriers of CMV infection plus the relevant HLA type in this cohort and an independent 352-donor cohort.

Sequencing was carried out using PBMCs. Recombination joined TRBV7-2 with TRBJ2-5, with TRBD2 as a weak D call on 6 bases. The clonotype comes from a human donor in good health (CMV status not recorded). Some clones in this sample may be carry-over from other donors' samples. The nucleotide sequence is TGTGCCAGCAGCCTAGTAGCGGTTCAAGAGACCCAGTACTTC. Its product reads: CASSLVAVQETQYF.